The sequence of this T cell receptor (beta chain) was determined in a study of blood T cell repertoires in COVID-19. Produced via immunoSEQ multiplex PCR; TCRdb's table is partial and in-frame only. The sample lists 150,000 to 200,000 clones, roughly 82% occurring once. J was trimmed by 13 bases and V by 2 bases; bases with no gene match: 8. The length of the CDR3 is 13 residues. CDR1 SEHNR and CDR2 FQNEAQ come from the germline V gene (reference sequence). The chain has TRBV7-9 and TRBJ2-1; 7 positions agree with TRBD1. Sequencing used PBMCs or T cells enriched from blood (not recorded which). This sequence was found in a man in his forties or fifties who had recovered from COVID-19. CDR3 in DNA: TGTGCCAGCAGCTTATTAGAGACAGGGTTCCAGTTCTTC. Translating it yields CASSLLETGFQFF.